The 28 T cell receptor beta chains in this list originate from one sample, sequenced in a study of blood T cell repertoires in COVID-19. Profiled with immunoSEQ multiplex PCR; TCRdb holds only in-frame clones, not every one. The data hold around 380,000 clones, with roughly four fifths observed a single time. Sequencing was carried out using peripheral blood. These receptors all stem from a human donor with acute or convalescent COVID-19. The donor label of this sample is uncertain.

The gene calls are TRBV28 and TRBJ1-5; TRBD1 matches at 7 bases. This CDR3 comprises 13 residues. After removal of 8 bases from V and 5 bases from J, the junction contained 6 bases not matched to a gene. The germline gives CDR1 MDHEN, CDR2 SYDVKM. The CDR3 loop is CASGYRGYQPQHF. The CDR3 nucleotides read TGTGCCAGCGGTTACAGGGGATATCAGCCCCAGCATTTT.

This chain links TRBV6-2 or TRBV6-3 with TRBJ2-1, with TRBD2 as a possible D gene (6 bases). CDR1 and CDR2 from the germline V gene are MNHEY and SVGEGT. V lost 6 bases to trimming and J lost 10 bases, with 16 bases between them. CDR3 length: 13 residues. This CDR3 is CASSRPTRAEQFF. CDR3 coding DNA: TGTGCCAGCAGCCGCCCGACTAGAGCGGAGCAGTTCTTC.

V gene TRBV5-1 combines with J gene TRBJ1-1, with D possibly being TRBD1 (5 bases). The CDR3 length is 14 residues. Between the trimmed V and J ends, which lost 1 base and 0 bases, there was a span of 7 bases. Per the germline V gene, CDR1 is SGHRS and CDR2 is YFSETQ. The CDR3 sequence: CASSLPGLNTEAFF. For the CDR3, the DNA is TGCGCCAGCAGCTTGCCAGGGTTGAACACTGAAGCTTTCTTT.

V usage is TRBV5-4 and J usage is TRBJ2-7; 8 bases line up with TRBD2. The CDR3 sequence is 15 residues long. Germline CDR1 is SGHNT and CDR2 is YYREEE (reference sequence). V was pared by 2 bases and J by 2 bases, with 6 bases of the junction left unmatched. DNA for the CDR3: TGTGCCAGCAGCTTCATGGCGGGGGGACCCTACGAGCAGTACTTC. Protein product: CASSFMAGGPYEQYF. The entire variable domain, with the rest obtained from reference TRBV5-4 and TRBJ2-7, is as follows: ETGVTQSPTHLIKTRGQQVTLRCSSQSGHNTVSWYQQALGQGPQFIFQYYREEENGRGNFPPRFSGLQFPNYSSELNVNALELDDSALYLCASSFMAGGPYEQYFGPGTRLTVT.

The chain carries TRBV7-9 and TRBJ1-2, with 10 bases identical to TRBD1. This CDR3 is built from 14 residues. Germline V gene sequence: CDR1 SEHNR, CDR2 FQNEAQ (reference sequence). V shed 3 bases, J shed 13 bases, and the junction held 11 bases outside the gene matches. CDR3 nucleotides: TGTGCCAGCAGCTTCCCGGGACAGGGGAACCCGGGCACCTTC. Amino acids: CASSFPGQGNPGTF.

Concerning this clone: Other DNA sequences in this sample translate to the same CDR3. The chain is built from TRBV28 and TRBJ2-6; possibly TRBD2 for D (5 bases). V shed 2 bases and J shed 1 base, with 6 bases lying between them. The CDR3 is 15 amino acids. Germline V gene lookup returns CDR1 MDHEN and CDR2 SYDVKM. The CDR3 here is CASSLRGSGANVLTF. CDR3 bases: TGTGCCAGCAGTTTACGGGGATCTGGGGCCAACGTCCTGACTTTC.

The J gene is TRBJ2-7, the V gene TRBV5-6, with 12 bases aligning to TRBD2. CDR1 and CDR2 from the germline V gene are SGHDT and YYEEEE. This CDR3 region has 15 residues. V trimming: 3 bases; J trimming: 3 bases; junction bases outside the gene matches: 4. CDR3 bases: TGTGCCAGCAGCTGGACTAGCGGGACCCGCTACGAGCAGTACTTC. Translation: CASSWTSGTRYEQYF.

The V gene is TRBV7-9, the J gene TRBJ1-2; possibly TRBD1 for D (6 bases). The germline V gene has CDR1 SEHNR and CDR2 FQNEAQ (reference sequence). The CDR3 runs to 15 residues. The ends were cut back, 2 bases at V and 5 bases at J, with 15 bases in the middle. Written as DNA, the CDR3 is TGTGCCAGCAGCTTAAATCCAGGGGCCATTTATGGCTACACCTTC. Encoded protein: CASSLNPGAIYGYTF.

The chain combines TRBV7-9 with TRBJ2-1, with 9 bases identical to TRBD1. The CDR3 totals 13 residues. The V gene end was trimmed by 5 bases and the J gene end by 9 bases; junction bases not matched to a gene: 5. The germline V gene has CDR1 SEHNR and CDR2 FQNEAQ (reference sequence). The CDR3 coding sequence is TGTGCCAGCAGCGCGCACAGGGGGCCTGAGCAGTTCTTC. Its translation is CASSAHRGPEQFF.

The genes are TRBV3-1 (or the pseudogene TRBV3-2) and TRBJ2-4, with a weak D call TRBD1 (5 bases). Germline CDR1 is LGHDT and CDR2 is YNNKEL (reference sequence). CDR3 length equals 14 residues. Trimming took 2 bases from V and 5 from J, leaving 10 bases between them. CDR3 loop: CASSQRTSENIQYF. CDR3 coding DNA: TGTGCCAGCAGCCAACGGACAAGCGAAAACATTCAGTACTTC.

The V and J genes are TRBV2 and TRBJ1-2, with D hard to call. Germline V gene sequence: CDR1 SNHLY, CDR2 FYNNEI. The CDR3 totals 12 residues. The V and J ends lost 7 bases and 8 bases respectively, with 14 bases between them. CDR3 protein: CASTAGVEGYTF. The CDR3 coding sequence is TGTGCCAGCACGGCCGGGGTCGAAGGCTACACCTTC.

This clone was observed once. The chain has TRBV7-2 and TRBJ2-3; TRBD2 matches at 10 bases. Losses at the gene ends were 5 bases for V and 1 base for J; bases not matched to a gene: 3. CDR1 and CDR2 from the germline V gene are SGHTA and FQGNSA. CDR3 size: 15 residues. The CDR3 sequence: CASSLGTSGTDTQYF. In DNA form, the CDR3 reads TGTGCCAGCAGCCTGGGGACTAGCGGCACAGATACGCAGTATTTT.

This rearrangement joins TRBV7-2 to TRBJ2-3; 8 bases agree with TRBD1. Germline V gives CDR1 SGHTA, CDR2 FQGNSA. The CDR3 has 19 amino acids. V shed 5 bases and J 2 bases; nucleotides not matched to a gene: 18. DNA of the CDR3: TGTGCCAGCAGCAAACACGGCAGGGGGCTCCTTGAATCCACAGATACGCAGTATTTT. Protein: CASSKHGRGLLESTDTQYF.

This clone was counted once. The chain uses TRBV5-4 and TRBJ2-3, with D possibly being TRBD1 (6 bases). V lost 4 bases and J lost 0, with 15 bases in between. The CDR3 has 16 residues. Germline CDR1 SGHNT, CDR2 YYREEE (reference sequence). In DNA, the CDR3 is TGTGCCAGCAGCCGGCCCACAGGGATGAGCACAGATACGCAGTATTTT. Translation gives CASSRPTGMSTDTQYF.

The chain's CDR3 is CASSPPGLAKNIQYF. The CDR3 nucleotides are TGTGCCAGCAGCCCTCCAGGTTTAGCCAAAAACATTCAGTACTTC. The chain recombines TRBV7-2 with TRBJ2-4; D gene unclear. Per germline, CDR1 SGHTA and CDR2 FQGNSA. CDR3 length: 15 residues. V lost 5 bases and J lost 0, with 11 bases in between.

The CDR3 bases are TGTGCCAGCAGCCGGGGGATCCTGGGAGGGACTAGCGGGAGTCTCGAGCAGTACTTC. Translated, it gives CASSRGILGGTSGSLEQYF. The V call is TRBV7-2, the J call TRBJ2-7; 14 bases line up with TRBD2. CDR1 SGHTA and CDR2 FQGNSA come from the germline V gene. The CDR3 consists of 19 residues. Trimming cost V 5 bases and J 6 bases; bases outside gene matches: 18.

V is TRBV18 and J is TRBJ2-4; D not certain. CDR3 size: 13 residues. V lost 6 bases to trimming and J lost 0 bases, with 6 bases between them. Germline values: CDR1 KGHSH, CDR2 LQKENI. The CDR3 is CASSLKAKNIQYF. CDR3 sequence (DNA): TGTGCCAGCTCTCTTAAAGCCAAAAACATTCAGTACTTC.

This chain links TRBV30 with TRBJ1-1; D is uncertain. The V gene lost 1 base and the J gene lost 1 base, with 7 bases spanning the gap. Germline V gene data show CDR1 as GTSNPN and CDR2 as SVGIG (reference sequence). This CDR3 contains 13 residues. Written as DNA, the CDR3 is TGTGCCTGGAGTGCACAGCAGAACACTGAAGCTTTCTTT. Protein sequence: CAWSAQQNTEAFF.

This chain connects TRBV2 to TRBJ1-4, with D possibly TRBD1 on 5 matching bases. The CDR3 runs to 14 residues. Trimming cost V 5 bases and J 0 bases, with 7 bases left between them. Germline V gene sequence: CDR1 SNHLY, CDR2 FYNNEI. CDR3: CASSRQPTNEKLFF. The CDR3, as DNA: TGTGCCAGCAGTCGACAGCCAACTAATGAAAAACTGTTTTTT. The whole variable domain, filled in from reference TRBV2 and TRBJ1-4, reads EPEVTQTPSHQVTQMGQEVILRCVPISNHLYFYWYRQILGQKVEFLVSFYNNEISEKSEIFDDQFSVERPDGSNFTLKIRSTKLEDSAMYFCASSRQPTNEKLFFGSGTQLSVL.

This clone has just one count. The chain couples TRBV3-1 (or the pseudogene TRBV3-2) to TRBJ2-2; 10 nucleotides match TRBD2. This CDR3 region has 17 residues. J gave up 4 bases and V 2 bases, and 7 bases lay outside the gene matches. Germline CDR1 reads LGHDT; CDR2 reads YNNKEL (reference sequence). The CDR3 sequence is CASSQLKRGGITGELFF. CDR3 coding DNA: TGTGCCAGCAGCCAACTCAAGCGGGGGGGCATCACCGGGGAGCTGTTTTTT.

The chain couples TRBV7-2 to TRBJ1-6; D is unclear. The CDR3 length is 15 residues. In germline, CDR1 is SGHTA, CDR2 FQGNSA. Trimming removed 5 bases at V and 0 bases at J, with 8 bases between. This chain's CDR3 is CASSLYRSYNSPLHF. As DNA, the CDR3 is TGTGCCAGCAGCCTATACCGCTCCTATAATTCACCCCTCCACTTT.

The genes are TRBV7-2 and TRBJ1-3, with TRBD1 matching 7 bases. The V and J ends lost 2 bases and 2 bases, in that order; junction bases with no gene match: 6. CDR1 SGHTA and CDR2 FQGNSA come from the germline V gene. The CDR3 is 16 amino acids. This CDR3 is CASSLRRGRAGNTIYF. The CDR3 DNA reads TGTGCCAGCAGCTTAAGGAGGGGGCGTGCTGGAAACACCATATATTTT.

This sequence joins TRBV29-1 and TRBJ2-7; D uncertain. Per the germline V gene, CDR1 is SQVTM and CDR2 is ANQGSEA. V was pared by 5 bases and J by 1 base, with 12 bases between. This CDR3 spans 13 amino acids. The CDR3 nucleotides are TGCAGCGTTTACCAGCACGGGTCCTACGAGCAGTACTTC. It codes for CSVYQHGSYEQYF.

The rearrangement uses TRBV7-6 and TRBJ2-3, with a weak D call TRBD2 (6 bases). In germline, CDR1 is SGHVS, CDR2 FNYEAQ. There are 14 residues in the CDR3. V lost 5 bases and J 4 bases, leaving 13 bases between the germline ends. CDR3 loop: CASSPGGASDTQYF. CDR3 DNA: TGTGCCAGCAGCCCGGGCGGGGCCTCAGATACGCAGTATTTT.

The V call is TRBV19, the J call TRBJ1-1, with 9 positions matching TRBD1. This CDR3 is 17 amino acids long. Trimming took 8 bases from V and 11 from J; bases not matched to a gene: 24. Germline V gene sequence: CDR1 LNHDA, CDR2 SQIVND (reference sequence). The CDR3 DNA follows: TGTGCCAGTCTCAAGTCCACGACAGGGGGTCGAGTCGGAACCGCTTTCTTT. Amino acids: CASLKSTTGGRVGTAFF.

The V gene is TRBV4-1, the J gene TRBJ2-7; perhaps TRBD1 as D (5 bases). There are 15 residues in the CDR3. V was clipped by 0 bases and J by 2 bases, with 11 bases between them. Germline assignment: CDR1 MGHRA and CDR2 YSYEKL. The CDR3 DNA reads TGCGCCAGCAGCCAAGATCGTACCAGGGCCTACGAGCAGTACTTC. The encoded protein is CASSQDRTRAYEQYF.

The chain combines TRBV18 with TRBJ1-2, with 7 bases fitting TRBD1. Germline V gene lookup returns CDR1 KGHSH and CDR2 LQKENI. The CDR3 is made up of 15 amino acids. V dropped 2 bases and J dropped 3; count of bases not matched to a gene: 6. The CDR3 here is CASSPIQGDYYGYTF. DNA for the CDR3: TGTGCCAGCTCACCAATCCAGGGGGATTACTATGGCTACACCTTC.

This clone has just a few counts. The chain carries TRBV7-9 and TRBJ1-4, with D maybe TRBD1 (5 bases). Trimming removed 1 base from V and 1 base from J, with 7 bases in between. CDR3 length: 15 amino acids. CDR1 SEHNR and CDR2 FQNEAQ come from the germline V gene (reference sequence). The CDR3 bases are TGTGCCAGCAGCTTAGGGCAGGGAACTAATGAAAAACTGTTTTTT. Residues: CASSLGQGTNEKLFF. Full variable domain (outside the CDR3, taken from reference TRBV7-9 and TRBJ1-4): DTGVSQNPRHKITKRGQNVTFRCDPISEHNRLYWYRQTLGQGPEFLTYFQNEAQLEKSRLLSDRFSAERPKGSFSTLEIQRTEQGDSAMYLCASSLGQGTNEKLFFGSGTQLSVL.